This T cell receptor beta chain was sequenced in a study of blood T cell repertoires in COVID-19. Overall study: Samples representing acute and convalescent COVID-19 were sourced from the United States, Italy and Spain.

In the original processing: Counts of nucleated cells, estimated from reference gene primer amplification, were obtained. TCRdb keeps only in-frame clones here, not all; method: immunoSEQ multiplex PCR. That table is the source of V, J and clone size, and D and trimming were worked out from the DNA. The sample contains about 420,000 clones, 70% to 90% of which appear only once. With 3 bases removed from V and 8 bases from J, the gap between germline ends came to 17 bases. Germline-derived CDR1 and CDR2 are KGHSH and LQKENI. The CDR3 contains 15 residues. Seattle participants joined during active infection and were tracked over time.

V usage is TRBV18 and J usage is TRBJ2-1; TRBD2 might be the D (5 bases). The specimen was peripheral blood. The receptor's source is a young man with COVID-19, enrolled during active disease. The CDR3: CASSPLGVGRYEQFF. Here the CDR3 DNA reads TGTGCCAGCTCACCTCTCGGGGTAGGGCGGTATGAGCAGTTCTTC.